This paragraph covers one T cell receptor (beta chain) sequence. Germline CDR1 reads SGDLS; CDR2 reads YYNGEE. CDR3 length: 14 residues. Deletions cut 3 bases from V and 8 bases from J, with 17 bases between. The table came from immunoSEQ multiplex PCR; TCRdb's copy has only in-frame clones and leaves some out. The sample carries approximately 200,000 clones, 89% recorded once. This entry is derived from a study of blood T cell repertoires in COVID-19. The wider study: Sites across the United States, Italy and Spain contributed samples from acute and convalescent COVID-19.

V and J are TRBV9 and TRBJ1-2, with TRBD1 as a possible D gene (6 bases). The sequencing input was PBMCs or T cells enriched from blood (not recorded which). This TCR derives from a middle-aged woman with acute COVID-19. DNA of the CDR3: TGTGCCAGCAGCGATAGATCGGGGGGCTGGGGCTACACCTTC. This encodes CASSDRSGGWGYTF.